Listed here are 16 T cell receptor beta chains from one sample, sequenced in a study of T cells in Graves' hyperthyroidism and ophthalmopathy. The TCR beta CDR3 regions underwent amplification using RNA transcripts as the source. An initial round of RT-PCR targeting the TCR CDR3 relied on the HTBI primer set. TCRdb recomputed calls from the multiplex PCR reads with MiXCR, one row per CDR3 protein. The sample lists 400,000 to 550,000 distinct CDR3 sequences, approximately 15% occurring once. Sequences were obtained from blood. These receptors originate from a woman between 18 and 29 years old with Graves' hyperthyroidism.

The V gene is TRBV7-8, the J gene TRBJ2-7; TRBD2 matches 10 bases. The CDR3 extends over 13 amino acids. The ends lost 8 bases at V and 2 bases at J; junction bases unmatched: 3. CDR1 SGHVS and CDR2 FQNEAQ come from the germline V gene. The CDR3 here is CASGLAEPYEQYV. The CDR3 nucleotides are TGTGCCAGCGGACTAGCGGAGCCCTACGAGCAGTACGTC.

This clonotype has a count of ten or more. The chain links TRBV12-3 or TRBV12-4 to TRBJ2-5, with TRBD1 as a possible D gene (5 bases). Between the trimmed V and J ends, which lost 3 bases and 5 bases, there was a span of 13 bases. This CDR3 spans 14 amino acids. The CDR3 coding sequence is TGTGCCAGCAGTTTTAACCTGAAGGGGGAGACCCAGTACTTC. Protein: CASSFNLKGETQYF.

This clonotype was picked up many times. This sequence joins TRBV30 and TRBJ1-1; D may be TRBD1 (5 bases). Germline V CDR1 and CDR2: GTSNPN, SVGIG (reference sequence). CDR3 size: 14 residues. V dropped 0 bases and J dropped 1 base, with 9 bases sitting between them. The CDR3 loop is CAWSVSGTNTEAFF. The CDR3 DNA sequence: TGTGCCTGGAGTGTATCAGGGACGAACACTGAAGCTTTCTTT.

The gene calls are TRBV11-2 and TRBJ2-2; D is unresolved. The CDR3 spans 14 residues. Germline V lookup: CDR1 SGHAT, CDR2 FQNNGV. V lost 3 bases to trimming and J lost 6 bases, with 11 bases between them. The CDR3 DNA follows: TGTGCCAGCAGCTTTAGCCCCGCGGCCGGGGAGCTGTTTTTT. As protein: CASSFSPAAGELFF.

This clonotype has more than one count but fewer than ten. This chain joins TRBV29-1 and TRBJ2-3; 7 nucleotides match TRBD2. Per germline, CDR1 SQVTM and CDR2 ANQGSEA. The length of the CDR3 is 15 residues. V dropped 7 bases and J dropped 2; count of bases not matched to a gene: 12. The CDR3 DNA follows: TGCAGCGCCTGGACCGGGGAGGGCGCCACAGATACGCAGTATTTT. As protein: CSAWTGEGATDTQYF.

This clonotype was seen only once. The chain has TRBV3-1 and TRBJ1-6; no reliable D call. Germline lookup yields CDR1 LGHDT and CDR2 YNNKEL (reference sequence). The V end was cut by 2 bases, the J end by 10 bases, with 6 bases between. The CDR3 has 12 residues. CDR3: CASSQPGSPLHF. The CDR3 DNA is TGTGCCAGCAGCCAACCTGGATCACCCCTCCACTTT.

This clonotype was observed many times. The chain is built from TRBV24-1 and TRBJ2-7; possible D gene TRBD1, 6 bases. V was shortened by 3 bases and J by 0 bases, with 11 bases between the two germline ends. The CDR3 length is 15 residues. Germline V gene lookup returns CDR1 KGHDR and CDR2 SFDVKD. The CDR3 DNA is TGTGCCACCAGTGATCCGGGACACAACTCCTACGAGCAGTACTTC. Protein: CATSDPGHNSYEQYF.

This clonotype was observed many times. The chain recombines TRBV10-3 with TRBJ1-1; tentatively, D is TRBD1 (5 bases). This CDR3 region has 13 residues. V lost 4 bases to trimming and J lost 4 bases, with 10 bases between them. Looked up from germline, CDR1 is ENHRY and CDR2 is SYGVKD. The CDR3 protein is CAISAQGTTEAFF. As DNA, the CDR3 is TGTGCCATCAGTGCCCAGGGAACCACTGAAGCTTTCTTT.

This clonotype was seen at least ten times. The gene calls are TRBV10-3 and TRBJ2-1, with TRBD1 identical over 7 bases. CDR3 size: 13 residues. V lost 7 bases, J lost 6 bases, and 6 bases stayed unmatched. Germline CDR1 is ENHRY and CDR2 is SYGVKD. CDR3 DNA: TGTGCCATCACCCTCCCAGGGGGCAATGAGCAGTTCTTC. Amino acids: CAITLPGGNEQFF.

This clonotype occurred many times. CDR3 loop: CASSVVERAGANVLTF. The CDR3 region has the DNA TGTGCCAGCAGCGTCGTGGAGAGGGCTGGGGCCAACGTCCTGACTTTC. The chain couples TRBV7-2 to TRBJ2-6; D is possibly TRBD2 (5 bases). This CDR3 has 16 residues. Germline V CDR1 and CDR2: SGHTA, FQGNSA. The V end lost 5 bases, the J end lost 2 bases, and 13 bases lay between the germline ends.

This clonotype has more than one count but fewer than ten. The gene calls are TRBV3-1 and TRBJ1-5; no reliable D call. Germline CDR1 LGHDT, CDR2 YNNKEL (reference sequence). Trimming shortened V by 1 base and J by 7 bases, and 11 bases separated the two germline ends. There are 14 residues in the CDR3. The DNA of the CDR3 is TGTGCCAGCAGCCAAGGGGAATCGAGGCAGCCCCAGCATTTT. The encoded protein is CASSQGESRQPQHF.

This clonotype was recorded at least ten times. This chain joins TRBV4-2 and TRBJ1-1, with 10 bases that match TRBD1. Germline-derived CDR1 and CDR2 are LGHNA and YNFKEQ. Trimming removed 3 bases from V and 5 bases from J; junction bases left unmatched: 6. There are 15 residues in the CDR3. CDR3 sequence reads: CASSQAGTGETEAFF. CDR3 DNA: TGTGCCAGCAGCCAGGCCGGGACAGGGGAGACTGAAGCTTTCTTT.

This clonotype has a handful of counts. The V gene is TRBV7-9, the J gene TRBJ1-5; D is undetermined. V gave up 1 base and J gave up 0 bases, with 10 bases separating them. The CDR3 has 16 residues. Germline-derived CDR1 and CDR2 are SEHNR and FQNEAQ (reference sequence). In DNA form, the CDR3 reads TGTGCCAGCAGCTTAGAGGCCATCCATAGCAATCAGCCCCAGCATTTT. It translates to CASSLEAIHSNQPQHF.

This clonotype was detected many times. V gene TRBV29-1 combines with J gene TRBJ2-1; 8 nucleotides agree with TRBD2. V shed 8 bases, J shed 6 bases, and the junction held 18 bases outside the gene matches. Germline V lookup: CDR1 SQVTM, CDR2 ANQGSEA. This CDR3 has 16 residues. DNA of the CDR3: TGCAGCCCCCTCCCCGCCAGCGGGAGCGGACGCAATGAGCAGTTCTTC. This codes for CSPLPASGSGRNEQFF.

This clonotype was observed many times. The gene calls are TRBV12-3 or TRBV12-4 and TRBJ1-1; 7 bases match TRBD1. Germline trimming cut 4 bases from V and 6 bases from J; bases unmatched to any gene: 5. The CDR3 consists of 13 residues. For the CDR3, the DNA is TGTGCCAGCAGTTGGCAGGGGGGTGCTGAAGCTTTCTTT. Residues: CASSWQGGAEAFF.

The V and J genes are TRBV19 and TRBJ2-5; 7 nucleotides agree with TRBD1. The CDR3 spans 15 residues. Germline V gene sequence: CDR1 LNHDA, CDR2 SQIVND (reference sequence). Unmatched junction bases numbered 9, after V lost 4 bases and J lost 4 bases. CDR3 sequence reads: CASSTPDRPRETQYF. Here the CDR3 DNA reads TGTGCCAGTAGTACCCCGGACAGGCCGAGAGAGACCCAGTACTTC.